This T cell receptor beta chain originates from a study of neoadjuvant anti-PD-1 for oral cavity cancer. Study-level results: Pretreatment Treg/Th17 ratio correlated inversely with post-treatment tumor clonality.

The method was immunoSEQ multiplex PCR; TCRdb's version includes in-frame clones alone and lacks a portion of them. Counted here are tens of thousands of clones, about 27% occurring once; the ten biggest clones make up about 16%. Concerning this clone itself: Its antigen is undetermined.

The sample's time point: after neoadjuvant nivolumab, at surgical resection. Germline CDR1 and CDR2: LNHDA and SQIVND (reference sequence). CDR3 length: 13 residues. Trimming stripped 3 bases from V and 6 bases from J, with 11 bases between. This chain connects TRBV19 to TRBJ1-1; D remains unclear. The specimen was tumor tissue, collected after nivolumab (anti-PD-1) treatment. The TCR comes from a person between 35 and 79 years old with oral cavity squamous cell carcinoma. DNA for the CDR3: TGTGCCAGTAGTATCATGCCTGGGGCTGAAGCTTTCTTT. It translates to CASSIMPGAEAFF.